Listed below are T cell receptor beta chains from one sample, sequenced in a study of OX40 agonist ivuxolimab in advanced cancers. The method was immunoSEQ multiplex PCR; TCRdb's version includes in-frame clones alone and lacks a portion of them. The table lists roughly 70,000 clones, approximately 85% of them singletons. Here the sequenced sample was CD4+ or CD8+ T cells sorted from blood, taken in a trial of the OX40 agonist ivuxolimab. These receptors were taken from an adult with an advanced solid tumor such as melanoma, head and neck, liver or kidney cancer. Each CDR3 is given without its conserved first and last residue. Fields, in order: D gene, CDR3 length, V gene, J gene, CDR3 protein. A D gene is named only where the DNA matches it firmly.

>NA|13|TRBV5-1|TRBJ2-2
ASRPPGVNTGELF
>NA|12|TRBV4-3|TRBJ1-1
ASSQLSGGTEAF
>TRBD1|13|TRBV28|TRBJ2-1
ASLNPGQGAGEQF
>TRBD1|14|TRBV5-5|TRBJ2-7
ASSLDDRGFSYEQY
>TRBD1|14|TRBV5-1|TRBJ1-4
ASSSGDRDTNEKLF
>NA|12|TRBV2|TRBJ1-1
ASRRTGQGTEAF
>NA|11|TRBV19|TRBJ2-7
ASSQTGNYEQY
>NA|13|TRBV11-3|TRBJ2-7
ASSLESGGTYEQY
>NA|12|TRBV28|TRBJ1-1
ASSLPGASTEAF
>NA|9|TRBV20-1|TRBJ2-3
SARASDTQY
>NA|11|TRBV11-2|TRBJ1-6
ASSPVGNSPLH
>NA|12|TRBV19|TRBJ1-5
ASHRDSLNQPQH
>TRBD1|12|TRBV4-2|TRBJ1-2
ASSPGQGARGYT
>TRBD1|10|TRBV11-3|TRBJ1-1
ATGDRNTEAF
>TRBD1|13|TRBV25-1|TRBJ2-1
ASSETGQSYNEQF
>TRBD1|12|TRBV27|TRBJ2-2
ASSYDRGTGELF
>TRBD1|13|TRBV5-1|TRBJ1-5
ASSLGDRGQEPQH
>NA|11|TRBV27|TRBJ2-7
ASSFEQGDRRY
>TRBD2|12|TRBV30|TRBJ2-3
AWASGSSTDTQY
>TRBD2|11|TRBV19|NA
ASSGTSVGEQY
>NA|12|TRBV6-4|TRBJ2-7
ASSNRDNSYEQY
>NA|11|TRBV6-5|TRBJ1-2
ASSRRMGHGYT
>TRBD2|14|TRBV11-3|TRBJ2-7
ASRPGLAGESYEQY
>NA|13|TRBV5-1|TRBJ1-3
ASSLGQYSGNTIY
>NA|13|TRBV28|TRBJ1-1
ASTSGGAGDTEAF
>TRBD1|12|TRBV28|TRBJ2-1
ASSLDRAGNEQF
>NA|12|TRBV7-6|TRBJ2-6
ASSFSSGANVLT
>TRBD2|13|TRBV5-4|TRBJ2-7
ASSPTSGMSYEQY
>NA|14|TRBV9|TRBJ1-3
ASSVGTISSGNTIY
>TRBD1|13|TRBV27|TRBJ1-1
ASSSLRGGYTEAF
>NA|13|TRBV2|TRBJ1-4
ASSAYGTFNEKLF
>NA|11|TRBV6-5|TRBJ1-5
ASHARGNQPQH
>NA|13|TRBV28|TRBJ2-7
ASSFLDGVGGEQY
>TRBD2|15|TRBV11-2|TRBJ2-4
ASSLGWREWAKNIQY
>NA|12|TRBV19|TRBJ1-2
ASRSPVGAAGYT
>TRBD1|14|TRBV5-1|TRBJ2-7
ASSIEGQPSSYEQY
>NA|11|TRBV30|TRBJ1-3
AWSMGRGNTIY
>NA|11|TRBV7-2|TRBJ2-1
ASSLVVFNEQF
>NA|13|TRBV15|TRBJ1-3
ATSRDRVSGNTIY
>NA|14|TRBV5-4|TRBJ1-3
ASSPGRASSGNTIY
>NA|11|TRBV19|TRBJ2-7
ASSADSSYEQY
>NA|13|TRBV7-6|TRBJ2-5
ASSLARRYQETQY
>NA|11|TRBV7-9|TRBJ2-7
ASSTTTGLRQY
>TRBD1|13|TRBV7-2|TRBJ1-5
ASSLAGTGNQPQH
>NA|12|TRBV7-6|TRBJ2-5
ASSLTDGQETQY
>TRBD1|11|TRBV7-2|TRBJ2-3
ASSLDRGNTQY